The T cell receptor beta chain under discussion was sequenced for a study of CD8+CD57+ T cells in acquired aplastic anemia. The wider study: Mean DNA quantity obtained from sorted CD4+ and CD8+ cells was 2.5 to 4 ug.

Trimming removed 2 bases at V and 6 bases at J, with 10 bases between. The CDR3 length is 13 residues. The germline V gene encodes CDR1 ENHRY and CDR2 SYGVKD. Flow cytometry had shown expanded CD8+CD57+ cells in the patients chosen for sequencing. There were no patients without severe acquired aplastic anemia. It was genomic DNA that served as the template for profiling TCR beta VDJ and CDR3. TCRdb used MiXCR to reprocess the reads, holding one entry per CDR3 protein. The table records some 150,000 distinct CDR3 sequences, over 55% of them present only once. The chain uses TRBV10-3 and TRBJ1-2; D remains ambiguous. The receptor was isolated from a human donor with aplastic anemia. The sample comprised sorted CD4+, CD8+, or CD8+CD57+ T cells (not recorded which) from PBMCs. The CDR3 nucleotides are TGTGCCATCAGTGAGGCCAGCCTGGATGGCTACACCTTC. Amino acids: CAISEASLDGYTF.